This passage covers 15 T cell receptor beta chains from one sample sequenced in a study of graft-versus-host responses after intestinal transplantation. The repertoire was sequenced with immunoSEQ multiplex PCR; TCRdb's copy has only in-frame clones and lacks some. This table has under 30,000 clones, 80% to 85% appearing once. To release intraepithelial and lamina propria lymphocytes, the graft tissue was processed. The input for sequencing was ileum tissue, taken 98 days after intestinal transplantation. These receptors all stem from a human patient who received an intestinal transplant, so some T cells may come from the graft donor.

The chain carries TRBV18 and TRBJ1-5; weak D call: TRBD1 (5 bases). This CDR3 is built from 14 residues. Germline lookup yields CDR1 KGHSH and CDR2 LQKENI. V lost 4 bases and J 0 bases, leaving 7 bases between the germline ends. CDR3 amino acids: CASSQGSSNQPQHF. Written as DNA, the CDR3 is TGTGCCAGCTCACAGGGGAGTAGCAATCAGCCCCAGCATTTT.

The chain couples TRBV5-1 to TRBJ1-1, with D tentatively TRBD1 (6 bases). The CDR3 consists of 16 residues. Germline CDR1 reads SGHRS; CDR2 reads YFSETQ. The V and J ends lost 6 bases and 1 base respectively, with 19 bases between them. The CDR3 reads CASTQTRGAGNTEAFF. The CDR3 coding sequence is TGCGCCAGCACACAAACAAGGGGGGCAGGGAACACTGAAGCTTTCTTT.

This clone was seen only once. The gene calls are TRBV13 and TRBJ2-3, with D perhaps TRBD2 (6 bases). Trimming cost V 2 bases and J 2 bases, with 8 bases left between them. Germline CDR1 reads PRHDT; CDR2 reads FYEKMQ (reference sequence). This CDR3 spans 14 amino acids. The CDR3: CASSLRGITDTQYF. In nucleotides, the CDR3 is TGTGCCAGCAGCTTACGCGGGATCACAGATACGCAGTATTTT.

The chain has TRBV15 and TRBJ1-4; D is uncertain. With 1 base removed from V and 0 bases from J, the gap between germline ends came to 15 bases. This CDR3 comprises 18 residues. The germline CDR1 and CDR2 sequences are LNHNV and YYDKDF (reference sequence). CDR3 in DNA: TGTGCCACCAGCAGAGCGCAGACTGCTCAACCAACTAATGAAAAACTGTTTTTT. Protein sequence: CATSRAQTAQPTNEKLFF.

The V call is TRBV5-1, the J call TRBJ2-3; 7 nucleotides match TRBD2. V was clipped by 3 bases and J by 3 bases; unmatched bases: 1. In germline, CDR1 is SGHRS, CDR2 YFSETQ. CDR3 size: 13 residues. CDR3 residues: CASSSGGTDTQYF. The CDR3 coding sequence is TGCGCCAGCAGCTCCGGGGGGACAGATACGCAGTATTTT.

V is TRBV5-6 and J is TRBJ1-2; D gene ambiguous. CDR3 size: 14 residues. Germline V gene lookup returns CDR1 SGHDT and CDR2 YYEEEE. Deletions cut 0 bases from V and 3 bases from J, with 9 bases between. This CDR3 reads CASSLGTGDYGYTF. CDR3 DNA: TGTGCCAGCAGCTTGGGGACGGGAGACTATGGCTACACCTTC.

The rearrangement uses TRBV6-1 and TRBJ1-2, with a tentative D call TRBD1 (6 bases). Germline CDR1 is MNHNS and CDR2 is SASEGT. The CDR3 has 18 amino acids. Between the trimmed V and J ends, which lost 2 bases and 3 bases, there was a span of 22 bases. CDR3 residues: CASSEIVFFGGRDYGYTF. CDR3 nucleotide sequence: TGTGCCAGCAGTGAAATTGTTTTTTTCGGGGGCCGTGACTATGGCTACACCTTC.

The chain combines TRBV29-1 with TRBJ2-1; 9 bases align to TRBD1. This CDR3 comprises 14 residues. CDR1 is SQVTM and CDR2 is ANQGSEA in the germline V gene. Unmatched junction bases numbered 2, after V lost 1 base and J lost 4 bases. The CDR3 sequence: CSVEGTGEYNEQFF. The CDR3 coding sequence is TGCAGCGTTGAAGGGACAGGGGAATACAATGAGCAGTTCTTC.

In this sample, this clone turned up once. The chain carries TRBV5-1 and TRBJ2-3; tentatively, D is TRBD1 (5 bases). The V gene lost 0 bases and the J gene lost 4 bases, with 9 bases spanning the gap. This CDR3 has 14 residues. The germline gives CDR1 SGHRS, CDR2 YFSETQ. For the CDR3, the DNA is TGCGCCAGCAGCTTGGCCAACAGGCCAGATACGCAGTATTTT. Translating it yields CASSLANRPDTQYF.

The chain is built from TRBV5-1 and TRBJ2-3; maybe TRBD1 (5 bases). CDR1 and CDR2 (germline): SGHRS, YFSETQ. The V gene lost 7 bases and the J gene lost 2 bases, with 14 bases spanning the gap. The CDR3 runs 14 residues. Here the CDR3 DNA reads TGCGCCAGCGGGGCAGTGGCGAACACAGATACGCAGTATTTT. Its protein is CASGAVANTDTQYF.

This clone rates as medium-sized. The rearrangement uses TRBV4-1 and TRBJ2-7, with 7 nucleotides matching TRBD2. The V gene's germline CDR1 is MGHRA and CDR2 YSYEKL. J gave up 9 bases and V 1 base, and 9 bases lay outside the gene matches. The CDR3 has 14 amino acids. The CDR3 loop reads CASSQVGRGDGQYF. For the CDR3, the DNA is TGCGCCAGCAGCCAAGTGGGTCGGGGGGACGGGCAGTACTTC.

Only a few counts were recorded for this clone. CDR3 residues: CASSGQGGYTF. The CDR3 DNA sequence: TGCGCCAGCAGCGGGCAGGGAGGCTACACCTTC. V gene TRBV4-1 combines with J gene TRBJ1-2; tentatively, D is TRBD1 (5 bases). CDR1 and CDR2 from the germline V gene are MGHRA and YSYEKL. The CDR3 is 11 amino acids. With 5 bases removed from V and 8 bases from J, the gap between germline ends came to 9 bases.

V is TRBV7-6 and J is TRBJ2-5; the D gene is possibly TRBD2 (6 bases). The germline V gene encodes CDR1 SGHVS and CDR2 FNYEAQ. The CDR3 loop spans 13 amino acids. The V and J ends lost 5 bases and 3 bases respectively, with 10 bases between them. In DNA form, the CDR3 reads TGTGCCAGCAGCCCTTGGGGGGAAGAGACCCAGTACTTC. Translated: CASSPWGEETQYF.

The chain couples TRBV30 to TRBJ1-5; maybe TRBD1 (6 bases). V was trimmed by 4 bases and J by 7 bases, leaving 17 bases between them. There are 14 residues in the CDR3. Germline-derived CDR1 and CDR2 are GTSNPN and SVGIG (reference sequence). CDR3 DNA: TGTGCCTGGACCTATCAGGGGTCTGGGCAGCCCCAGCATTTT. Translating gives CAWTYQGSGQPQHF.

J is TRBJ2-7 and V is TRBV20-1; D is perhaps TRBD1 (5 bases). Between the trimmed V and J ends, which lost 6 bases and 2 bases, there was a span of 8 bases. Germline CDR1 DFQATT, CDR2 SNEGSKA (reference sequence). This CDR3 spans 11 amino acids. The CDR3 DNA reads TGCAGTGCCGGACAAGCCTACGAGCAGTACTTC. Its translation is CSAGQAYEQYF.